A single sample gave rise to the 7 T cell receptor beta chains below, sequenced in a study of neurological immune-mediated disorders. MiXCR, run by TCRdb on the 5' RACE reads, gives a single entry per CDR3 protein. The sample lists approximately 87,000 distinct CDR3 sequences; 13% to 15% were seen once. Input material: PBMCs. The source of these receptors is a woman aged 45-65 years in good health.

For this clonotype: One base away lies a much larger clone, so this may be a sequencing read error. The chain has TRBV11-2 and TRBJ1-6; unclear D gene. This CDR3 is built from 14 residues. CDR1 is SGHAT and CDR2 is FQNNGV in the germline V gene. CDR3 loop: CAISFVGVGSPLHF. CDR3 nucleotide sequence: TGTGCCATCAGCTTCGTCGGGGTCGGTTCACCCCTCCACTTT.

This clonotype was detected many times. This chain links TRBV7-9 with TRBJ2-3; D gene uncertain. This CDR3 region has 13 residues. V lost 5 bases and J 0 bases, leaving 6 bases between the germline ends. Germline values: CDR1 SEHNR, CDR2 FQNEAQ (reference sequence). The CDR3 bases are TGTGCCAGCAGCCTAGTCAGCACAGATACGCAGTATTTT. Protein product: CASSLVSTDTQYF. The full variable domain, rest sourced from reference TRBV7-9 and TRBJ2-3, is DTGVSQNPRHKITKRGQNVTFRCDPISEHNRLYWYRQTLGQGPEFLTYFQNEAQLEKSRLLSDRFSAERPKGSFSTLEIQRTEQGDSAMYLCASSLVSTDTQYFGPGTRLTVL.

This clonotype was counted at least ten times. The chain links TRBV20-1 to TRBJ2-5; 14 bases line up with TRBD2. The CDR3 has 17 amino acids. Germline-derived CDR1 and CDR2 are DFQATT and SNEGSKA (reference sequence). V was clipped by 4 bases and J by 5 bases; unmatched bases: 12. The CDR3, as DNA: TGCAGTGCTATAGAAGGGACTAGCGGGAGCCCCCGGGAGACCCAGTACTTC. Translation gives CSAIEGTSGSPRETQYF.

This clonotype was counted only a few times. The gene calls are TRBV12-3 or TRBV12-4 and TRBJ2-6, with D tentatively TRBD1 (6 bases). CDR3 size: 16 residues. Trimming took 2 bases from V and 4 from J, leaving 12 bases between them. This CDR3 is CASSLMGARGANVLTF. DNA of the CDR3: TGTGCCAGCAGTTTAATGGGGGCGCGGGGGGCCAACGTCCTGACTTTC.

This clonotype has at least ten counts. The V gene is TRBV7-8, the J gene TRBJ2-3; D is unresolved. Trimming removed 4 bases from V and 0 bases from J, with 11 bases in between. The CDR3 is 15 amino acids. CDR1 is SGHVS, CDR2 FQNEAQ, per germline. In DNA form, the CDR3 reads TGTGCCAGCAGCTCCTTGGAAGGTAGCACAGATACGCAGTATTTT. It translates to CASSSLEGSTDTQYF.

This clonotype has a count of ten or more. V usage is TRBV12-3 or TRBV12-4 and J usage is TRBJ2-2; a weak D match, TRBD2 (5 bases). The V end was cut by 6 bases, the J end by 3 bases, with 8 bases between. The CDR3 covers 13 residues. The CDR3 region is CASSRDYTGELFF. CDR3 coding DNA: TGTGCCAGCAGCCGGGATTACACCGGGGAGCTGTTTTTT.

This clonotype occurred many times. The rearrangement links TRBV20-1 to TRBJ2-1; 7 bases are shared with TRBD2. The CDR3 is 14 amino acids. Germline trimming cut 4 bases from V and 6 bases from J; bases unmatched to any gene: 9. Germline loops: CDR1 DFQATT, CDR2 SNEGSKA (reference sequence). Written as DNA, the CDR3 is TGCAGTGCTATCCGGAGCGGGATCCCCAATGAGCAGTTCTTC. The encoded protein is CSAIRSGIPNEQFF.